Below are 8 T cell receptor beta chains sequenced from a single sample in a study of blood T cell repertoires in COVID-19 (dated by TCRdb to 2018 to 2021). The library was generated by the immunoSEQ multiplex PCR assay. This is the immuneACCESS table as TCRdb keeps it, with only in-frame sequences that have V and J called. A part of the clones is gone; compared with another copy, unresolved V genes explain less than half, and the rest is unexplained. Recorded for this sample are over 250,000 clones; approximately 87% of them occurred a single time. The leading ten clones occupy approximately 5.3% of the sample. Sequenced input: PBMCs or T cells enriched from blood (not recorded which). These receptors were taken from a woman in her 30s who had recovered from COVID-19.

The chain joins TRBV7-9 to TRBJ2-3, with TRBD1 identical over 7 bases. J gave up 5 bases and V 7 bases, and 18 bases lay outside the gene matches. Germline V CDR1 and CDR2: SEHNR, FQNEAQ (reference sequence). The CDR3 runs to 17 residues. The CDR3 nucleotides are TGTGCCAGCATCCCTCCACGACAGGGACCTCTTTTAGATACGCAGTATTTT. Translating it yields CASIPPRQGPLLDTQYF.

A few counts support this clone. The J gene is TRBJ2-7, the V gene TRBV4-1, with 8 bases lining up with TRBD1. Germline V gives CDR1 MGHRA, CDR2 YSYEKL. The CDR3 extends over 14 amino acids. V gave up 1 base and J gave up 3 bases; unmatched junction bases: 2. CDR3 protein: CASSQAGQVYEQYF. CDR3 nucleotides: TGCGCCAGCAGCCAAGCGGGACAGGTCTACGAGCAGTACTTC.

The gene calls are TRBV19 and TRBJ1-1; 8 bases fit TRBD1. V was pared by 6 bases and J by 3 bases, with 3 bases of the junction left unmatched. The CDR3 consists of 13 residues. The V gene's germline CDR1 is LNHDA and CDR2 SQIVND (reference sequence). The CDR3 loop is CASRTDRDTEAFF. In nucleotides, the CDR3 is TGTGCCAGTAGGACGGACAGGGACACTGAAGCTTTCTTT.

The chain combines TRBV18 with TRBJ1-2; 10 nucleotides line up with TRBD1. Germline CDR1 is KGHSH and CDR2 is LQKENI. J lost 4 bases, V lost 3 bases, and 5 bases had no gene match. This CDR3 comprises 15 residues. The CDR3 DNA reads TGTGCCAGCTCACCTACCGGGACAGGGGTCTATGGCTACACCTTC. Amino acids: CASSPTGTGVYGYTF.

The chain has TRBV9 and TRBJ1-6, with 9 nucleotides matching TRBD1. Germline V CDR1 and CDR2: SGDLS, YYNGEE. V dropped 3 bases and J dropped 9; count of bases not matched to a gene: 7. CDR3 size: 15 residues. CDR3 sequence: CASSALQGAGSPLHF. For the CDR3, the DNA is TGTGCCAGCAGCGCCCTACAGGGGGCTGGTTCACCCCTCCACTTT. Variable domain in full (rest from reference TRBV9 and TRBJ1-6): DSGVTQTPKHLITATGQRVTLRCSPRSGDLSVYWYQQSLDQGLQFLIQYYNGEERAKGNILERFSAQQFPDLHSELNLSSLELGDSALYFCASSALQGAGSPLHFGNGTRLTVT.

V usage is TRBV6-1 and J usage is TRBJ1-4; 10 bases are shared with TRBD1. V was clipped by 4 bases and J by 5 bases; unmatched bases: 7. The germline V gene has CDR1 MNHNS and CDR2 SASEGT. This CDR3 comprises 16 residues. The CDR3 bases are TGTGCCAGCAGTGCCTTACCGGGACAGGGGAATGAAAAACTGTTTTTT. This codes for CASSALPGQGNEKLFF.

J is TRBJ2-3 and V is TRBV5-1, with TRBD2 matching 11 bases. The V gene's germline CDR1 is SGHRS and CDR2 YFSETQ. V was clipped by 1 base and J by 6 bases; unmatched bases: 7. The CDR3 is 16 amino acids. The chain's CDR3 is CASSLSVAGGPDTQYF. CDR3 DNA sequence: TGCGCCAGCAGCTTGAGCGTAGCGGGGGGGCCTGATACGCAGTATTTT.

The chain joins TRBV6-5 to TRBJ2-2; D unclear. Germline V gene sequence: CDR1 MNHEY, CDR2 SVGAGI. The germline V and J ends were trimmed by 1 base and 3 bases, with 9 bases remaining between them. The CDR3 has 15 amino acids. Here the CDR3 reads CASSYYWLDTGELFF. The CDR3 DNA sequence: TGTGCCAGCAGTTACTATTGGTTAGACACCGGGGAGCTGTTTTTT.